The 7 T cell receptor beta chains listed next were all sequenced from one sample in a study of cytomegalovirus exposure and HLA in healthy donors. Amplification used 60 Vbeta primers and 13 Jbeta primers. The protocol was immunoSEQ multiplex PCR, while the TCRdb copy is restricted to in-frame clones and leaves out a portion. The sample has 150,000 to 200,000 clones; about four fifths are singletons. Material for sequencing was PBMCs. Receptors were obtained from a man aged 18 to 29 in good health and CMV-seronegative.

The CDR3 protein is CASSLVLTAGELFF. The DNA for the CDR3 is TGTGCCAGCAGCTTAGTACTTACAGCCGGGGAGCTGTTTTTT. The chain links TRBV7-9 to TRBJ2-2; D remains unclear. V was trimmed by 1 base and J by 6 bases, leaving 9 bases between them. The CDR3 is 14 amino acids. Germline loops: CDR1 SEHNR, CDR2 FQNEAQ (reference sequence).

This chain connects TRBV19 to TRBJ1-1; TRBD1 is a possible D gene (5 bases). Germline V gene lookup returns CDR1 LNHDA and CDR2 SQIVND (reference sequence). V gave up 3 bases and J gave up 10 bases, with 12 bases separating them. The CDR3 runs to 12 residues. The CDR3 loop is CASSIGHLPAFF. In nucleotides, the CDR3 is TGTGCCAGTAGTATCGGACACCTCCCAGCTTTCTTT.

The chain employs TRBV9 and TRBJ2-5; the match to TRBD2 covers 13 bases. Germline V CDR1 and CDR2: SGDLS, YYNGEE. The CDR3 runs 15 residues. V shed 4 bases, J shed 2 bases, and the junction held 2 bases outside the gene matches. In DNA, the CDR3 is TGTGCCAGCAGCCTGGGACTAGCGGGGCAAGAGACCCAGTACTTC. This encodes CASSLGLAGQETQYF.

The gene calls are TRBV10-2 and TRBJ2-7, with a weak D call TRBD1 (5 bases). CDR3 size: 14 residues. The germline V and J ends were trimmed by 8 bases and 0 bases, with 14 bases remaining between them. Germline lookup yields CDR1 WSHSY and CDR2 SAAADI. CDR3 DNA sequence: TGCGCCAGCGGAATGGACAAAGCCTCCTACGAGCAGTACTTC. Translation gives CASGMDKASYEQYF.

J is TRBJ1-4 and V is TRBV5-6; 9 nucleotides align to TRBD1. This CDR3 is 17 amino acids long. CDR1 and CDR2 (germline): SGHDT, YYEEEE. Trimming at V came to 2 bases and at J to 7 bases, leaving 12 bases not matched to a gene. The CDR3 sequence: CASSFFAGTGSSEKLFF. In DNA, the CDR3 is TGTGCCAGCAGCTTTTTCGCCGGGACAGGGTCGAGTGAAAAACTGTTTTTT.

The chain combines TRBV6-5 with TRBJ1-2; weak D call: TRBD1 (6 bases). Germline lookup yields CDR1 MNHEY and CDR2 SVGAGI. The V end lost 0 bases, the J end lost 7 bases, and 15 bases lay between the germline ends. There are 15 residues in the CDR3. As DNA, the CDR3 is TGTGCCAGCAGTTACTCGTTGGCAGGGGTTAGTGGCTACACCTTC. This encodes CASSYSLAGVSGYTF.

The table lists this clone with a few counts. This chain connects TRBV19 to TRBJ2-1, with 9 bases identical to TRBD1. CDR1 is LNHDA and CDR2 is SQIVND in the germline V gene (reference sequence). CDR3 length equals 12 residues. With 4 bases clipped from V and 16 bases from J, the junction kept 8 bases outside the gene matches. CDR3 sequence: CASSSRDRVYFF. DNA of the CDR3: TGTGCCAGTAGTAGCCGGGACAGGGTCTACTTCTTC. Full variable domain (missing parts from reference TRBV19 and TRBJ2-1): DGGITQSPKYLFRKEGQNVTLSCEQNLNHDAMYWYRQDPGQGLRLIYYSQIVNDFQKGDIAEGYSVSREKKESFPLTVTSAQKNPTAFYLCASSSRDRVYFFGPGTRLTVL.